This entry concerns a single T cell receptor (beta chain). Antigen specificity is unknown. The data derive from a study of CXCR3-negative and CXCR3-positive naive CD8 T cells. Study-wide results and limits: The TRBV-TRBJ usage of naive CXCR3-negative and CXCR3-positive cells was similar, but that of memory cells differed. Comparison of naive subsets found surface CD5 to be comparable, and TCR strength was inferred on the basis of TRB CDR3 properties. Cryopreservation partially lowered CXCR3 expression, so most assays used fresh PBMCs. Whereas both naive subsets had comparably high diversity, memory CD8+ cells had much lower diversity. CXCR3-positive naive cells had more hydrophobic TRB CDR3s than CXCR3-negative naive cells.

This CDR3 comprises 17 residues. Germline assignment: CDR1 MDHEN and CDR2 SYDVKM. TRB cDNA was prepared as libraries by UMI-labeled 5' RACE. TCRdb reprocessed the 5' RACE reads and keeps a single row for each CDR3 protein, giving no DNA. This table lists about 98,000 distinct CDR3 sequences. The receptor was derived from a human donor in good health. Some clones in this sample may be carry-over from other donors' samples. Material for sequencing was naive CXCR3+ CD8+ T cells from blood. Subset defined: CD45RO-CCR7+CD27+CD95- naive CD8+ T cells expressing CXCR3 (TNR3+). The chain combines TRBV28 with TRBJ2-5; TCRdb lists TRBD1, though no DNA is available to test this call. CDR3 region: CASSFRQGSIIQETQYF.